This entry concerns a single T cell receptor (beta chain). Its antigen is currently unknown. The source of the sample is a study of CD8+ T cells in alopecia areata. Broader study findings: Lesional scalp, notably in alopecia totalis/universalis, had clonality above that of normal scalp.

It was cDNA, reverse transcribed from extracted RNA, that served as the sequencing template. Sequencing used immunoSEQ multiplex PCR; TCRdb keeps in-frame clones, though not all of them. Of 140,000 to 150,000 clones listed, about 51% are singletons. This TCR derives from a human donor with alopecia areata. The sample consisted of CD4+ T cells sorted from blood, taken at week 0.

The CDR3 is CASSLDYGGHGELFF. DNA of the CDR3: TGTGCCAGCAGCTTAGATTATGGGGGTCACGGGGAGCTGTTTTTT. The J gene is TRBJ2-2, the V gene TRBV11-2; D possibly uses TRBD1 or TRBD2 (5 bases each). CDR1 and CDR2 (germline): SGHAT, FQNNGV. V was cut by 0 bases and J by 7 bases, with 12 bases left in between. CDR3 length: 15 residues.